Given below is one T cell receptor beta chain in context. Its antigen is as yet unknown. This sample also contains other DNA sequences that code for the same CDR3. The germline V gene has CDR1 SGHNT and CDR2 YYREEE (reference sequence). J was trimmed by 3 bases and V by 4 bases; bases with no gene match: 3. The CDR3 has 15 residues. The data were taken from a study of beta chain features in type 1 diabetes. Study overall: Researchers looked at roughly 100,000,000 sorted cells across all samples. Whole-study findings and limits: The naive, central memory and Treg TCRB repertoires showed an apparent similarity that was greater among patients than among healthy donors.

TCRB transcripts that were expressed got sequenced, as all of the isolated RNA had been reverse transcribed. Using immunoSEQ multiplex PCR, the repertoire was profiled, and TCRdb retains in-frame clones only, with some absent. Of fewer than 650,000 clones in the sample, 15% were seen once. The sample comprised naive CD4+ T cells from blood. This sequence was found in a man between 18 and 29 years old in good health. The genes are TRBV5-4 and TRBJ2-1; 11 nucleotides match TRBD2. In DNA form, the CDR3 reads TGTGCCAGCAGCCCCGGGACTAGCGGCTACAATGAGCAGTTCTTC. As protein: CASSPGTSGYNEQFF.